Following are 11 T cell receptor beta chains from one sample sequenced in a study of STAT3 mutations in large granular lymphocyte leukemia. Study results and caveats: Every T-cell large granular lymphocyte leukemia patient had at least one immunodominant TCR beta clonotype.

Repertoires were generated with immunoSEQ multiplex PCR, while TCRdb's copy carries only in-frame clones and drops some. This table has 30,000 to 35,000 clones, 70% to 80% appearing once. Their cognate antigens are unknown. The sample comprised peripheral blood mononuclear cells. The receptors derive from a woman aged 45-65 years with T-cell large granular lymphocyte leukemia. Some clones in this sample may be carry-over from other donors' samples.

The chain combines TRBV6-1 with TRBJ1-5, with TRBD1 as a possible D gene (6 bases). CDR1 is MNHNS and CDR2 is SASEGT in the germline V gene. Trimming shortened V by 7 bases and J by 3 bases, and 13 bases separated the two germline ends. This CDR3 is built from 14 residues. The CDR3 nucleotides are TGTGCCAGCACTCTGTGGGGGGCCAATCAGCCCCAGCATTTT. It yields the protein CASTLWGANQPQHF.

The chain recombines TRBV7-2 with TRBJ2-3; D gene unclear. The length of the CDR3 is 15 residues. Trimming took off 5 bases at V and 0 bases at J, with 12 bases between the two ends. Germline V gene data show CDR1 as SGHTA and CDR2 as FQGNSA. CDR3: CASSPQGPSTDTQYF. Here the CDR3 DNA reads TGTGCCAGCAGCCCACAAGGACCCAGCACAGATACGCAGTATTTT. The whole variable domain, filled in from reference TRBV7-2 and TRBJ2-3, reads GAGVSQSPSNKVTEKGKDVELRCDPISGHTALYWYRQSLGQGLEFLIYFQGNSAPDKSGLPSDRFSAERTGGSVSTLTIQRTQQEDSAVYLCASSPQGPSTDTQYFGPGTRLTVL.

The J gene is TRBJ1-2, the V gene TRBV7-2; D gene unclear. CDR1 SGHTA and CDR2 FQGNSA come from the germline V gene. The CDR3 is made up of 13 amino acids. V lost 3 bases, J lost 4 bases, and 9 bases lay in between. CDR3 DNA sequence: TGTGCCAGCAGCTTCGACATCGGCTATGGCTACACCTTC. Protein: CASSFDIGYGYTF.

The rearrangement joins TRBV7-9 to TRBJ2-3; TRBD2 might be the D (5 bases). CDR3 length equals 13 residues. Trimming cost V 1 base and J 4 bases, with 6 bases left between them. In germline, CDR1 is SEHNR, CDR2 FQNEAQ (reference sequence). The DNA for the CDR3 is TGTGCCAGCAGCTTAGACGGGGCAGATACGCAGTATTTT. Its protein product is CASSLDGADTQYF. Filled out from reference TRBV7-9 and TRBJ2-3, the complete variable domain reads DTGVSQNPRHKITKRGQNVTFRCDPISEHNRLYWYRQTLGQGPEFLTYFQNEAQLEKSRLLSDRFSAERPKGSFSTLEIQRTEQGDSAMYLCASSLDGADTQYFGPGTRLTVL.

The rearrangement uses TRBV7-2 and TRBJ1-2, with D perhaps matching TRBD1 (6 bases). Germline values: CDR1 SGHTA, CDR2 FQGNSA. Between the trimmed V and J ends, which lost 5 bases and 5 bases, there was a span of 18 bases. This CDR3 is built from 15 residues. CDR3 amino acids: CASSQSWTENYGYTF. CDR3 in DNA: TGTGCCAGCAGCCAAAGTTGGACAGAGAATTATGGCTACACCTTC.

V usage is TRBV5-6 and J usage is TRBJ2-7; possible D gene TRBD2, 5 bases. The CDR3 extends over 13 amino acids. Germline V lookup: CDR1 SGHDT, CDR2 YYEEEE. Trimming took off 0 bases at V and 5 bases at J, with 9 bases between the two ends. This CDR3 is CASSLVSGDEQYF. CDR3 bases: TGTGCCAGCAGCTTGGTGTCCGGGGACGAGCAGTACTTC. Using reference TRBV5-6 and TRBJ2-7 for the parts outside the CDR3, the full variable domain is DAGVTQSPTHLIKTRGQQVTLRCSPKSGHDTVSWYQQALGQGPQFIFQYYEEEERQRGNFPDRFSGHQFPNYSSELNVNALLLGDSALYLCASSLVSGDEQYFGPGTRLTVT.

V gene TRBV29-1 combines with J gene TRBJ1-2, with 12 nucleotides matching TRBD1. After removal of 6 bases from V and 12 bases from J, the junction contained 14 bases not matched to a gene. Looked up from germline, CDR1 is SQVTM and CDR2 is ANQGSEA. The CDR3 has 14 amino acids. Here the CDR3 reads CSVPSGTGGSRNTF. CDR3 bases: TGCAGCGTGCCTTCCGGGACAGGGGGCTCGAGGAACACCTTC.

The genes are TRBV7-2 and TRBJ1-2; 7 bases are shared with TRBD1. Trimming took 4 bases from V and 6 from J; bases not matched to a gene: 11. Germline CDR1 reads SGHTA; CDR2 reads FQGNSA. CDR3 length equals 15 residues. For the CDR3, the DNA is TGTGCCAGCAGCTCCTCCTGGACAGGAGGGAATGGCTACACCTTC. Residues: CASSSSWTGGNGYTF.

The chain carries TRBV6-5 and TRBJ2-3; tentative D call: TRBD2 (7 bases). There are 15 residues in the CDR3. In germline, CDR1 is MNHEY, CDR2 SVGAGI. V gave up 4 bases and J gave up 3 bases, with 14 bases separating them. The DNA for the CDR3 is TGTGCCAGCAGTTTGGGTGGGAGGGGGACAGATACGCAGTATTTT. This codes for CASSLGGRGTDTQYF.

This clone was observed a handful of times. This chain joins TRBV5-6 and TRBJ2-1; D is unresolved. In germline, CDR1 is SGHDT, CDR2 YYEEEE. CDR3 length equals 12 residues. Trimming took 2 bases from V and 7 from J, leaving 7 bases between them. The CDR3: CASSFSRNEQFF. As DNA, the CDR3 is TGTGCCAGCAGCTTCAGTAGGAATGAGCAGTTCTTC.

This chain uses TRBV7-9 with TRBJ2-3; no firm D call. The germline CDR1 and CDR2 sequences are SEHNR and FQNEAQ (reference sequence). V lost 5 bases, J lost 6 bases, and 9 bases lay in between. This CDR3 has 12 amino acids. CDR3 in amino acids: CASSPSSDTQYF. Here the CDR3 DNA reads TGTGCCAGCAGCCCTTCATCGGATACGCAGTATTTT. The full variable domain, completed using reference TRBV7-9 and TRBJ2-3, is DTGVSQNPRHKITKRGQNVTFRCDPISEHNRLYWYRQTLGQGPEFLTYFQNEAQLEKSRLLSDRFSAERPKGSFSTLEIQRTEQGDSAMYLCASSPSSDTQYFGPGTRLTVL.